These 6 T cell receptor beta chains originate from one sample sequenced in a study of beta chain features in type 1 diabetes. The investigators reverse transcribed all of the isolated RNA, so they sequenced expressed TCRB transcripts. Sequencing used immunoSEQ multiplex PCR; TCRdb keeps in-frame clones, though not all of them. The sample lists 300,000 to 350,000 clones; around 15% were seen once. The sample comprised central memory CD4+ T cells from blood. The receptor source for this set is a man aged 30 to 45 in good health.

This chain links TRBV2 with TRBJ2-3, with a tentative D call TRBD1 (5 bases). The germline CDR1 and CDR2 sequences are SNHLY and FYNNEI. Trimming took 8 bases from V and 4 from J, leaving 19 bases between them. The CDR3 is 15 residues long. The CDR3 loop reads CASSMQGKFPDTQYF. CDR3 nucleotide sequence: TGTGCCAGCTCAATGCAGGGAAAATTTCCAGATACGCAGTATTTT.

CDR3 nucleotides: TGCGCCAGCAGCCAACTAGCGGGCTACGAGCAGTACGTC. Protein product: CASSQLAGYEQYV. The V call is TRBV4-3, the J call TRBJ2-7, with 8 bases that match TRBD2. The CDR3 consists of 13 residues. Germline loops: CDR1 LGHNA, CDR2 YSLEER. V shed 2 bases and J 3 bases; nucleotides not matched to a gene: 0.

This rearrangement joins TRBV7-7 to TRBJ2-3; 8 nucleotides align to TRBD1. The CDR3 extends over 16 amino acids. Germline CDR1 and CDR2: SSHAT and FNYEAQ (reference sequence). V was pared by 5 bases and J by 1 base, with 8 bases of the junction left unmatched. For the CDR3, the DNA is TGTGCCAGCAGCCCCACGACAGGGGTCGGCACAGATACGCAGTATTTT. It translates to CASSPTTGVGTDTQYF.

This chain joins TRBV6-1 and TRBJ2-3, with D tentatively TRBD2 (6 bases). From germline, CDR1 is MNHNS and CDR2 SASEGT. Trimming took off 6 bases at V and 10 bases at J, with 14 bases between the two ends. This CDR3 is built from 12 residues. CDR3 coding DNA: TGTGCCAGCAGGGGAGCGGGTGAGGCGCAGTATTTT. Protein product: CASRGAGEAQYF.

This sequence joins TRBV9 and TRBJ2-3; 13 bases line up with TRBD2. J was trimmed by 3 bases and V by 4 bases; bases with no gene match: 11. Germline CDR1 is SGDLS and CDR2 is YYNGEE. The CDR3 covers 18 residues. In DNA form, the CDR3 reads TGTGCCAGCAGCCCTACTAGCGGGAGGGCCCGGGGTACAGATACGCAGTATTTT. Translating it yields CASSPTSGRARGTDTQYF.

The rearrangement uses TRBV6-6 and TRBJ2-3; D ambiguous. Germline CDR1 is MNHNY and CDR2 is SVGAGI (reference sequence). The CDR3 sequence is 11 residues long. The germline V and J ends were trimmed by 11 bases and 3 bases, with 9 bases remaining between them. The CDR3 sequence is CAEGETDTQYF. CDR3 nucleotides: TGTGCCGAAGGTGAAACAGATACGCAGTATTTT.